The 10 T cell receptor beta chains below all came from one sample that was sequenced in a study of blood T cells in healthy people across ages. Then a second PCR, running about 6 to 12 cycles, was carried out with a sample-barcoded 5' primer and a J-beta primer mix. One entry per CDR3 protein, called by TCRdb with MiXCR from the 5' RACE reads. The sample consists of fewer than 2,000,000 distinct CDR3 sequences, about two fifths of them appearing once. Sequencing was performed on blood. The receptors were gathered from a human donor in good health.

CDR3 in DNA: TGTGCCAGCAGTAGACAGGGTCCACAGTACTTC. Translation: CASSRQGPQYF. The genes are TRBV6-2 or TRBV6-3 and TRBJ2-5; 7 bases agree with TRBD1. Trimming at V came to 5 bases and at J to 11 bases, leaving 5 bases not matched to a gene. The germline CDR1 and CDR2 sequences are MNHEY and SVGEGT. This CDR3 comprises 11 residues.

The rearrangement links TRBV27 to TRBJ1-2, with TRBD1 matching 8 bases. Unmatched junction bases numbered 5, after V lost 3 bases and J lost 8 bases. The CDR3 is 13 residues long. Germline V gene sequence: CDR1 MNHEY, CDR2 SMNVEV (reference sequence). CDR3 protein: CASSFTGGEGYTF. DNA of the CDR3: TGTGCCAGCAGTTTTACAGGGGGTGAGGGCTACACCTTC.

This clonotype was found once. An end of the junction differs from the germline gene, which may be a read error. The CDR3, as DNA: TGCGCCGGCAGCTATGGGGCCAACGTCCTGACTTTC. Its translation is CAGSYGANVLTF. The chain joins TRBV5-1 to TRBJ2-6; D is undetermined. CDR3 size: 12 residues. The germline V gene encodes CDR1 SGHRS and CDR2 YFSETQ.

The chain uses TRBV27 and TRBJ2-7, with TRBD2 matching over 10 bases. J lost 2 bases, V lost 6 bases, and 7 bases had no gene match. The germline V gene encodes CDR1 MNHEY and CDR2 SMNVEV (reference sequence). The CDR3 runs to 15 residues. This CDR3 reads CASRLTSGVTYEQYF. The DNA for the CDR3 is TGTGCCAGCAGACTCACTAGCGGGGTTACCTACGAGCAGTACTTC.

This clonotype was detected only a few times. V gene TRBV10-3 combines with J gene TRBJ1-1; 8 nucleotides match TRBD1. The junction had 9 bases not matched to a gene; V was cut back by 3 bases and J by 0 bases. Germline V lookup: CDR1 ENHRY, CDR2 SYGVKD. This CDR3 contains 17 residues. The CDR3 nucleotides read TGTGCCATCAGTGATTACCCCAGGACAGGGCTGAACACTGAAGCTTTCTTT. Its translation: CAISDYPRTGLNTEAFF.

There are a few counts of this clonotype. The chain uses TRBV27 and TRBJ1-4; D might be TRBD1 (5 bases). The CDR3 has 14 residues. V was shortened by 4 bases and J by 3 bases, with 9 bases between the two germline ends. CDR1 is MNHEY and CDR2 is SMNVEV in the germline V gene (reference sequence). CDR3 residues: CASSWGRANEKLFF. CDR3 nucleotide sequence: TGTGCCAGCAGTTGGGGCAGGGCTAATGAAAAACTGTTTTTT.

This clonotype was found a few times. This rearrangement joins TRBV6-2 or TRBV6-3 to TRBJ1-6; D gene uncertain. CDR1 is MNHEY and CDR2 is SVGEGT in the germline V gene. The CDR3 is 14 residues long. V dropped 7 bases and J dropped 6 bases, with 13 bases sitting between them. The CDR3 region is CASTNHGSNSPLHF. The CDR3 coding sequence is TGTGCCAGCACCAACCACGGATCTAATTCACCCCTCCACTTT.

This clonotype was detected only a few times. The chain is built from TRBV20-1 and TRBJ1-2; 7 positions agree with TRBD1. The CDR3 runs to 19 residues. From germline, CDR1 is DFQATT and CDR2 SNEGSKA (reference sequence). The J segment lost 3 bases and the V segment lost 4 bases, leaving 23 bases of the junction unmatched. CDR3 in DNA: TGCAGTGCTATAGGCTGGACAGGTCAAGACGGAGGGATACACTATGGCTACACCTTC. As protein: CSAIGWTGQDGGIHYGYTF.

This chain joins TRBV9 and TRBJ1-1, with TRBD1 as a possible D gene (5 bases). V was clipped by 3 bases and J by 3 bases, with 12 bases between them. The CDR3 has 14 residues. Per germline, CDR1 SGDLS and CDR2 YYNGEE. The CDR3 region has the DNA TGTGCCAGCAGCGCCCCGGGGCGGGACACTGAAGCTTTCTTT. Amino acids: CASSAPGRDTEAFF. Filled out from reference TRBV9 and TRBJ1-1, the complete variable domain reads DSGVTQTPKHLITATGQRVTLRCSPRSGDLSVYWYQQSLDQGLQFLIQYYNGEERAKGNILERFSAQQFPDLHSELNLSSLELGDSALYFCASSAPGRDTEAFFGQGTRLTVV.

CDR3 sequence (DNA): TGCGCCAGCAACGGGGACACCAGCTACAATGAGCAGTTCTTC. Amino acids: CASNGDTSYNEQFF. The V and J genes are TRBV5-1 and TRBJ2-1; TRBD1 might be the D (6 bases). Germline CDR1 is SGHRS and CDR2 is YFSETQ. The CDR3 sequence is 14 residues long. V lost 6 bases, J lost 3 bases, and 13 bases lay in between. Supplemented by reference TRBV5-1 and TRBJ2-1, the full variable domain reads KAGVTQTPRYLIKTRGQQVTLSCSPISGHRSVSWYQQTPGQGLQFLFEYFSETQRNKGNFPGRFSGRQFSNSRSEMNVSTLELGDSALYLCASNGDTSYNEQFFGPGTRLTVL.